This T cell receptor beta chain is drawn from a study of T cell responses to AZD1222 COVID-19 vaccine. Between the trimmed V and J ends, which lost 5 bases and 0 bases, there was a span of 9 bases. CDR3 length equals 14 residues. The germline V gene encodes CDR1 SNHLY and CDR2 FYNNEI. Here immunoSEQ multiplex PCR was the method, and the copy in TCRdb shows in-frame clones only, minus some. The table records 150,000 or so clones, 88% of them present only once. Sequenced here: peripheral blood, sampled on day 0 of AZD1222 vaccination. The chain couples TRBV2 to TRBJ2-3; a possible D gene is TRBD1 (6 bases). This sequence was found in an adult in good health. For the CDR3, the DNA is TGTGCCAGCAGTCGGGACACCAGCACAGATACGCAGTATTTT. Translated, it gives CASSRDTSTDTQYF.